One sample yielded the 5 T cell receptor beta chains listed below, sequenced in a study of blood T cells in healthy people across ages. A J-beta primer mix and a sample-barcoded 5' primer were used in a second PCR of about 7 to 12 cycles. TCRdb analysed the 5' RACE reads with MiXCR anew, one entry per CDR3 protein. Seen here are about 1.6 million distinct CDR3 sequences, roughly 32% observed once, and the top ten hold over 9%. The sequencing sample was made of blood. These receptors all come from a woman in her 30s in good health.

The table lists this clonotype with a few counts. The chain uses TRBV10-3 and TRBJ1-2; 10 nucleotides agree with TRBD1. The CDR3 contains 15 residues. Germline trimming cut 3 bases from V and 6 bases from J; bases unmatched to any gene: 7. The germline V gene encodes CDR1 ENHRY and CDR2 SYGVKD. CDR3 residues: CAISDPVDRGNGYTF. For the CDR3, the DNA is TGTGCCATCAGTGATCCGGTGGACAGGGGGAATGGCTACACCTTC.

This sequence joins TRBV28 and TRBJ2-7; the match to TRBD2 covers 9 bases. V lost 6 bases to trimming and J lost 3 bases; unmatched junction nucleotides: 12. CDR1 is MDHEN and CDR2 is SYDVKM in the germline V gene. The CDR3 totals 16 residues. For the CDR3, the DNA is TGTGCCAGCAGCCCAAATCTAGCGGGGCTAATCTACGAGCAGTACTTC. Its protein product is CASSPNLAGLIYEQYF.

This chain uses TRBV11-1 with TRBJ2-6; D uncertain. This CDR3 spans 16 amino acids. Germline CDR1 reads SGHAT; CDR2 reads FQDESV (reference sequence). V was trimmed by 5 bases and J by 2 bases, leaving 13 bases between them. CDR3 amino acids: CASSLFLLTGANVLTF. CDR3 in DNA: TGTGCCAGCAGCCTTTTCCTCTTAACTGGGGCCAACGTCCTGACTTTC.

This clonotype has more than one count but fewer than ten. The rearrangement joins TRBV7-2 to TRBJ1-3, with D possibly matching TRBD1 (5 bases). The CDR3 extends over 13 amino acids. Trimming pared 3 bases from V and 7 bases from J, leaving 10 bases between. The germline V gene has CDR1 SGHTA and CDR2 FQGNSA. The CDR3 DNA sequence: TGTGCCAGCAGCTTGCCGGGGGGTAACACCATATATTTT. It is translated as CASSLPGGNTIYF.

This rearrangement joins TRBV3-1 to TRBJ2-1; TRBD2 might be the D (6 bases). Trimming took 1 base from V and 10 from J, leaving 17 bases between them. The CDR3 has 15 residues. The germline V gene encodes CDR1 LGHDT and CDR2 YNNKEL (reference sequence). The DNA for the CDR3 is TGTGCCAGCAGCCAAGTCGGAGGTAGCGGCCTGGAGCAGTTCTTC. The encoded protein is CASSQVGGSGLEQFF.